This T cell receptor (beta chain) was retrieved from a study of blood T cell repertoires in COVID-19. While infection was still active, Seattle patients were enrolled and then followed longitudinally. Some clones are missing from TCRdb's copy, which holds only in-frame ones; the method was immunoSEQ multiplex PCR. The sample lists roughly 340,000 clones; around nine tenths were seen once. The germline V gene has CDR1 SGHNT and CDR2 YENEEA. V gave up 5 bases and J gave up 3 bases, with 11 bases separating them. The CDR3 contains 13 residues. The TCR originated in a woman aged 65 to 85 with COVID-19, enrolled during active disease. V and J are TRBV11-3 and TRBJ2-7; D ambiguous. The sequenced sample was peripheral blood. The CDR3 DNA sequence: TGTGCCAGCAGCCCAGCTCCGGGCTACGAGCAGTACTTC. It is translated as CASSPAPGYEQYF.